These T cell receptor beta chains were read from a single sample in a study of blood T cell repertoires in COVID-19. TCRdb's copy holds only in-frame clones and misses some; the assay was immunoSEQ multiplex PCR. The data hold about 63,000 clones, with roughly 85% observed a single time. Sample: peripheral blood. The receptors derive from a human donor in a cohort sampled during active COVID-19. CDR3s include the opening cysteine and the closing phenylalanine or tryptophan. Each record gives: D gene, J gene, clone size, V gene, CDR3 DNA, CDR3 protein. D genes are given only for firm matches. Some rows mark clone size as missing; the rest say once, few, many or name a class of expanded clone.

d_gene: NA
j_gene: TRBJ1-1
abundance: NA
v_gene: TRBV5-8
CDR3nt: TGTGCCAGCAGTAAGACAGTAGAGTTCTTT
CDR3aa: CASSKTVEFF

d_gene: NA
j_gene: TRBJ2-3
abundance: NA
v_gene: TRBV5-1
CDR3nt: TGCGCCAGCAGCTTGGCGGCAGATACGCAGTATTTT
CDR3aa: CASSLAADTQYF

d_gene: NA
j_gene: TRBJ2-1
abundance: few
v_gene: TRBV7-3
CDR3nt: TGTGCCAGCAGCTTACGGCGAGCGTCTGAGCAGTTCTTC
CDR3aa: CASSLRRASEQFF

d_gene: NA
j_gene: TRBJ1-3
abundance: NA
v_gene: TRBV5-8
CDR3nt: TGTGCCAGCAGCTTGGTTCAGGGGTCGGGAAACACCATATATTTT
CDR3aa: CASSLVQGSGNTIYF

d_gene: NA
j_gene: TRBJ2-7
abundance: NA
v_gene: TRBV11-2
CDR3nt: TGTGCCAGCAGCTTTGGCACCTTGTACGAGCAGTACTTC
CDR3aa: CASSFGTLYEQYF

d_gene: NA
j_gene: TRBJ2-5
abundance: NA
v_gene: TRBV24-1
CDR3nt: TGTGCCACCAGTGAACTCGGGACTCGCCAAGAGACCCAGTACTTC
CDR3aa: CATSELGTRQETQYF

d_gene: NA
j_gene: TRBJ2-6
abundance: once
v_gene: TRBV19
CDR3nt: TGTGCCAGTAGTGAGGGGGCTGGGGCCAACGTCCTGACTTTC
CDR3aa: CASSEGAGANVLTF

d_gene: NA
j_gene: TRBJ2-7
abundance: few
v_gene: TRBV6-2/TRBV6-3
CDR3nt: TGTGCCAGCAGTTATCTTTCAGGATTCGAGCAGTACTTC
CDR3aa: CASSYLSGFEQYF

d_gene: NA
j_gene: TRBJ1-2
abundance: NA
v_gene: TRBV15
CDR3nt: TGTGCCACCAGCAGTCCGACAGAAACCGGGTACTATGGCTACACCTTC
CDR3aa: CATSSPTETGYYGYTF

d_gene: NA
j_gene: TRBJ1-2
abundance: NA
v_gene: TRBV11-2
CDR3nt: TGTGCCAGCAGCTTAGATTTTTCGGGATCTGGCTACACCTTC
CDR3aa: CASSLDFSGSGYTF